The 12 T cell receptor beta chains listed next were all sequenced from one sample in a study of identifying expanded T cells in peripheral blood. Some clones are missing from TCRdb's copy, which holds only in-frame ones; the method was immunoSEQ multiplex PCR. In the table there are roughly 63,000 clones, over 75% of which are singletons. Sequencing was done on a sample of blood. The receptors originated from a person between 18 and 69 years old in good health.

The V gene is TRBV27, the J gene TRBJ2-7, with D possibly being TRBD1 (6 bases). Looked up from germline, CDR1 is MNHEY and CDR2 is SMNVEV (reference sequence). This CDR3 spans 14 amino acids. V lost 4 bases to trimming and J lost 2 bases, with 12 bases between them. This CDR3 is CASSSTTGPYEQYF. CDR3 bases: TGTGCCAGCAGTTCGACCACAGGGCCCTACGAGCAGTACTTC.

The rearrangement links TRBV29-1 to TRBJ2-7; 8 nucleotides match TRBD2. Germline loops: CDR1 SQVTM, CDR2 ANQGSEA. The CDR3 consists of 12 residues. The J segment lost 3 bases and the V segment lost 5 bases, leaving 3 bases of the junction unmatched. The CDR3 region has the DNA TGCAGCGTTCAAGCGGGGGACTACGAGCAGTACTTC. It specifies CSVQAGDYEQYF.

The rearrangement uses TRBV6-5 and TRBJ1-1, with a possible D match to TRBD1 (6 bases). The CDR3 totals 14 residues. Looked up from germline, CDR1 is MNHEY and CDR2 is SVGAGI. V lost 6 bases to trimming and J lost 4 bases, with 15 bases between them. The CDR3 sequence is CASRIRGEGTEAFF. CDR3 in DNA: TGTGCCAGCAGGATTAGGGGGGAGGGCACTGAAGCTTTCTTT.

This sequence joins TRBV4-2 and TRBJ1-4; no definite D call. The CDR3 is 15 amino acids. V was clipped by 0 bases and J by 5 bases, with 10 bases between them. CDR1 is LGHNA and CDR2 is YNFKEQ in the germline V gene. The CDR3 DNA sequence: TGTGCCAGCAGCCAAGATCCCCCTGGGAATGAAAAACTGTTTTTT. This translates into CASSQDPPGNEKLFF.

The chain couples TRBV5-1 to TRBJ2-5; TRBD2 matches 9 bases. J lost 0 bases, V lost 1 base, and 1 base had no gene match. CDR3 size: 15 residues. Germline values: CDR1 SGHRS, CDR2 YFSETQ. This CDR3 is CASSLQRGDQETQYF. The CDR3 DNA sequence: TGCGCCAGCAGCTTGCAGCGGGGGGACCAAGAGACCCAGTACTTC.

This clone appeared once. The chain links TRBV25-1 to TRBJ1-2, with D possibly matching TRBD1 (6 bases). Germline V CDR1 and CDR2: MGHDK, SYGVNS. Trimming removed 4 bases from V and 8 bases from J, with 20 bases in between. The CDR3 has 15 amino acids. The CDR3 sequence: CASSGPTGPAGGYTF. The CDR3 DNA follows: TGTGCCAGCAGTGGACCGACAGGTCCTGCGGGGGGCTACACCTTC.

The V and J genes are TRBV14 and TRBJ2-3; the D gene is possibly TRBD2 (6 bases). The CDR3 extends over 12 amino acids. The V and J ends lost 4 bases and 8 bases respectively, with 10 bases between them. CDR1 and CDR2 from the germline V gene are SGHDN and FVKESK. CDR3 in amino acids: CASSPRGFTQYF. The CDR3, as DNA: TGTGCCAGCAGCCCCCGGGGGTTTACGCAGTATTTT. Variable domain in full (rest from reference TRBV14 and TRBJ2-3): EAGVTQFPSHSVIEKGQTVTLRCDPISGHDNLYWYRRVMGKEIKFLLHFVKESKQDESGMPNNRFLAERTGGTYSTLKVQPAELEDSGVYFCASSPRGFTQYFGPGTRLTVL.

The chain carries TRBV27 and TRBJ1-2; a possible D gene is TRBD1 (5 bases). V was trimmed by 8 bases and J by 3 bases, leaving 13 bases between them. Germline V gene data show CDR1 as MNHEY and CDR2 as SMNVEV (reference sequence). The CDR3 runs 13 residues. The DNA for the CDR3 is TGTGCCAGCGGAAGGAGGGGAGACTATGGCTACACCTTC. Amino acid sequence: CASGRRGDYGYTF.

In DNA, the CDR3 is TGTGCCAGCGAGGGGCTGGAGGACTACGAGCAGTACGTC. Amino acids: CASEGLEDYEQYV. This sequence joins TRBV6-1 and TRBJ2-7; D could derive from TRBD1 or TRBD2 (5 bases each). This CDR3 contains 13 residues. The germline V gene encodes CDR1 MNHNS and CDR2 SASEGT. Trimming removed 8 bases from V and 3 bases from J, with 14 bases in between.

This clone is a singleton in its sample. The chain uses TRBV11-3 and TRBJ2-3, with 13 nucleotides matching TRBD2. The V gene's germline CDR1 is SGHNT and CDR2 YENEEA. This CDR3 contains 17 residues. J lost 0 bases, V lost 4 bases, and 4 bases had no gene match. CDR3: CASSSTSGGTSTDTQYF. The CDR3 nucleotides read TGTGCCAGCAGCTCGACTAGCGGGGGGACTAGCACAGATACGCAGTATTTT.

This clone was counted a single time. The V and J genes are TRBV27 and TRBJ1-2, with 7 nucleotides matching TRBD1. This CDR3 comprises 17 residues. The junction had 14 bases not matched to a gene; V was cut back by 5 bases and J by 2 bases. Germline V gene lookup returns CDR1 MNHEY and CDR2 SMNVEV (reference sequence). In nucleotides, the CDR3 is TGTGCCAGCAGTCCGCAGGGGGTCCAAATTCGGAACTATGGCTACACCTTC. This encodes CASSPQGVQIRNYGYTF.

There are a few counts of this clone. The chain carries TRBV5-1 and TRBJ2-1; D may be TRBD1 (5 bases). This CDR3 has 11 amino acids. V dropped 4 bases and J dropped 10 bases, with 9 bases sitting between them. Germline CDR1 reads SGHRS; CDR2 reads YFSETQ. The CDR3 region has the DNA TGCGCCAGCAGCGGGGCGGACGAGCAGTTCTTC. As protein: CASSGADEQFF.